This T cell receptor (beta chain) was obtained from a study of cytomegalovirus exposure and HLA in healthy donors. Sequenced by immunoSEQ multiplex PCR; TCRdb stores in-frame clones only, minus some. The sample shows roughly 70,000 clones, approximately 96% of them seen only once. CDR1 is SGHNT, CDR2 YYREEE, per germline (reference sequence). This CDR3 contains 14 residues. V lost 4 bases and J lost 5; bases outside the gene matches: 8. The sample comprised PBMCs. The chain joins TRBV5-4 to TRBJ2-5; 7 bases are a match to TRBD2. The TCR was taken from a woman younger than 30 in good health and CMV-seropositive. The DNA of the CDR3 is TGTGCCAGCAGCACCGAAAAAGCGGGGGAGACCCAGTACTTC. Its protein is CASSTEKAGETQYF.